Following are 9 T cell receptor beta chains from one sample sequenced in a study of T cells in tumors after PD-1 blockade. Assay: immunoSEQ multiplex PCR; the TCRdb copy retains only in-frame clones and omits some. The repertoire holds about 59,000 clones, with around 80% as singletons. The specimen comprised PBMCs, sampled before anti-PD-1 treatment. These receptors were obtained from a human donor with basal cell carcinoma.

The chain couples TRBV19 to TRBJ2-3, with unresolved D. This CDR3 is built from 16 residues. CDR1 is LNHDA and CDR2 is SQIVND in the germline V gene (reference sequence). The ends were cut back, 5 bases at V and 10 bases at J, with 25 bases in the middle. The CDR3 is CASSSDPRRRVTSQYF. The CDR3 DNA sequence: TGTGCCAGTAGTTCCGACCCTAGACGTAGGGTCACTTCGCAGTATTTT.

The rearrangement uses TRBV7-6 and TRBJ1-4; D possibly corresponds to TRBD1 (5 bases). CDR1 and CDR2 from the germline V gene are SGHVS and FNYEAQ. Trimming cost V 5 bases and J 5 bases, with 9 bases left between them. This CDR3 has 13 residues. The CDR3 here is CASSRGGNEKLFF. CDR3 sequence (DNA): TGTGCCAGCAGCCGGGGGGGAAATGAAAAACTGTTTTTT. The entire variable domain, with the rest obtained from reference TRBV7-6 and TRBJ1-4, is as follows: GAGVSQSPRYKVTKRGQDVALRCDPISGHVSLYWYRQALGQGPEFLTYFNYEAQQDKSGLPNDRFSAERPEGSISTLTIQRTEQRDSAMYRCASSRGGNEKLFFGSGTQLSVL.

The chain uses TRBV6-4 and TRBJ2-3; D tentatively reads TRBD1 or TRBD2 (5 bases each). Trimming took 8 bases from V and 2 from J, leaving 11 bases between them. This CDR3 comprises 13 residues. Per germline, CDR1 MRHNA and CDR2 SNTAGT. The CDR3 loop reads CASAPGTTDTQYF. The CDR3 DNA is TGTGCCAGCGCCCCTGGGACCACAGATACGCAGTATTTT.

The chain recombines TRBV7-6 with TRBJ2-3, with TRBD2 identical over 12 bases. The CDR3 extends over 18 amino acids. Germline CDR1 is SGHVS and CDR2 is FNYEAQ. V was clipped by 5 bases and J by 4 bases; unmatched bases: 13. For the CDR3, the DNA is TGTGCCAGCAGCCCAGTAGTGGGGGCTAGCGGGGGGGCAGATACGCAGTATTTT. Amino acid sequence: CASSPVVGASGGADTQYF.

This clone was counted once. This sequence joins TRBV5-1 and TRBJ2-1; the match to TRBD2 covers 11 bases. This CDR3 spans 15 amino acids. J lost 4 bases, V lost 6 bases, and 6 bases had no gene match. CDR1 is SGHRS, CDR2 YFSETQ, per germline. CDR3 nucleotide sequence: TGCGCCAGCACCTGGGGGACTAGCGGATACAATGAGCAGTTCTTC. Its translation is CASTWGTSGYNEQFF.

The chain has TRBV10-3 and TRBJ2-5; D might be TRBD1 (6 bases). Germline V lookup: CDR1 ENHRY, CDR2 SYGVKD. The CDR3 has 13 residues. V lost 10 bases to trimming and J lost 3 bases, with 15 bases between them. CDR3 sequence (DNA): TGTGCCACCCAGAGGGGGACGAAAGAGACCCAGTACTTC. Its protein is CATQRGTKETQYF.

The rearrangement links TRBV18 to TRBJ1-2; D is possibly TRBD1 (5 bases). The CDR3 runs to 13 residues. Germline CDR1 reads KGHSH; CDR2 reads LQKENI. V dropped 3 bases and J dropped 6 bases, with 11 bases sitting between them. CDR3 bases: TGTGCCAGCTCACCTCGGGGACTCGATGGCTACACCTTC. It is translated as CASSPRGLDGYTF.

This clone was picked up a small number of times. This chain links TRBV4-1 with TRBJ2-7, with a tentative D call TRBD2 (6 bases). The CDR3 spans 16 residues. Germline V CDR1 and CDR2: MGHRA, YSYEKL. Between the trimmed V and J ends, which lost 4 bases and 1 base, there was a span of 17 bases. CDR3 region: CASSPQMAGISYEQYF. The DNA for the CDR3 is TGCGCCAGCAGCCCGCAAATGGCGGGGATTTCCTACGAGCAGTACTTC.

In its sample, this clone was seen a few times. V is TRBV4-1 and J is TRBJ2-1; D is perhaps TRBD1 (6 bases). Germline loops: CDR1 MGHRA, CDR2 YSYEKL. V lost 3 bases and J 3 bases, leaving 15 bases between the germline ends. This CDR3 spans 16 amino acids. The CDR3 sequence: CASSQGRQEGYNEQFF. The CDR3 DNA is TGCGCCAGCAGCCAGGGACGACAGGAAGGCTACAATGAGCAGTTCTTC.